This paragraph covers one T cell receptor beta chain sequence. Its target is unknown. This entry comes from a study of cytomegalovirus exposure and HLA in healthy donors. Findings of the study overall: Researchers catalogued 150 or so TCR beta chains as cytomegalovirus-associated. Fewer N-insertions (relative to the roughly 670-donor mean) were reportedly seen in an Asian-associated ancestry cluster in a later analysis. Confirmation was obtained in vitro that a few CMV-associated chains are specific for CMV antigens. As immune exposure information, only CMV serostatus was available.

The V gene's germline CDR1 is MNHNS and CDR2 SASEGT. The CDR3 runs 14 residues. V lost 6 bases to trimming and J lost 9 bases, with 15 bases between them. Use of 60 Vbeta and 13 Jbeta primers characterized the PCR. Method: immunoSEQ multiplex PCR; TCRdb's copy keeps in-frame clones and lacks some. The profile covers some 240,000 clones, with around 90% appearing a single time and around 1.7% taken by the ten largest. The sequenced sample was PBMCs. The gene calls are TRBV6-1 and TRBJ1-6, with D perhaps matching TRBD1 (6 bases). This TCR was recovered from a girl aged 2-15 years in good health and CMV-seronegative. This CDR3 is CASSGQGKASPLHF. In DNA form, the CDR3 reads TGTGCCAGCAGCGGCCAGGGGAAGGCTTCACCCCTCCACTTT.